Reported below is one TCR beta chain. This sample is part of a study of blood T cell repertoires in COVID-19. Looking at the study overall: The United States, Italy and Spain provided the acute and convalescent COVID-19 samples. The cDNA or gDNA used as material had been derived from T cells, B-cell-depleted T cells, or PBMCs.

The CDR3 has 14 amino acids. Unmatched junction bases numbered 3, after V lost 2 bases and J lost 6 bases. The germline gives CDR1 MDHEN, CDR2 SYDVKM. In the study's own analysis: Counts of nucleated cells, estimated from reference gene primer amplification, were obtained. Clones were read by immunoSEQ multiplex PCR, and TCRdb kept only the in-frame ones, dropping some. V, J and clone size are taken as reported in that table, and D and trimming were inferred from the DNA itself. This sample has under 50,000 clones, with 80% to 90% found just once. The sequence was obtained from a man in his forties with acute or convalescent COVID-19. Material for sequencing was peripheral blood. V and J are TRBV28 and TRBJ1-4, with 7 bases matching TRBD1. In DNA form, the CDR3 reads TGTGCCAGCAGTTTAGACAGGGAGGATGAAAAACTGTTTTTT. Its protein is CASSLDREDEKLFF.